These 6 T cell receptor beta chains originate from one sample sequenced in a study of shared clonotypes between healthy human individuals. The assay was immunoSEQ multiplex PCR, and TCRdb's table has in-frame clones only and misses some. This table holds under 850,000 clones, around 92% found once. Naive CD8 cells comprised CD45RO-negative, CCR7-positively selected cells, excluding terminally differentiated effector memory CD45RA+ cells. Material: naive CD8+ T cells sorted from blood. Receptor source: a man younger than 45 in good health.

This chain joins TRBV5-6 and TRBJ1-4; no definite D call. The CDR3 sequence is 14 residues long. Germline CDR1 reads SGHDT; CDR2 reads YYEEEE. Deletions cut 3 bases from V and 0 bases from J, with 6 bases between. For the CDR3, the DNA is TGTGCCAGCAGCTCCGACACAACTAATGAAAAACTGTTTTTT. Translation gives CASSSDTTNEKLFF. Drawing the rest from reference TRBV5-6 and TRBJ1-4, the complete variable domain is DAGVTQSPTHLIKTRGQQVTLRCSPKSGHDTVSWYQQALGQGPQFIFQYYEEEERQRGNFPDRFSGHQFPNYSSELNVNALLLGDSALYLCASSSDTTNEKLFFGSGTQLSVL.

The chain joins TRBV5-1 to TRBJ2-5, with a possible D match to TRBD1 (6 bases). Deletions cut 4 bases from V and 9 bases from J, with 19 bases between. The germline gives CDR1 SGHRS, CDR2 YFSETQ. The length of the CDR3 is 14 residues. The CDR3 sequence: CASSPLGGAAAQYF. The CDR3 region has the DNA TGCGCCAGCAGCCCTTTAGGGGGAGCTGCGGCCCAGTACTTC.

V and J are TRBV5-6 and TRBJ2-7; 7 nucleotides agree with TRBD2. The CDR3 covers 14 residues. The germline CDR1 and CDR2 sequences are SGHDT and YYEEEE. V shed 0 bases and J 2 bases; nucleotides not matched to a gene: 2. DNA for the CDR3: TGTGCCAGCAGCTTGGGACTAGCAACCTACGAGCAGTACTTC. This codes for CASSLGLATYEQYF.

Points on this clone: Other DNA sequences in this sample translate to the same CDR3. The chain employs TRBV7-9 and TRBJ2-5; D not certain. Germline assignment: CDR1 SEHNR and CDR2 FQNEAQ (reference sequence). The V and J ends lost 0 bases and 3 bases respectively, with 2 bases between them. The CDR3 covers 12 residues. The CDR3 loop is CASSLAEETQYF. The CDR3 nucleotides read TGTGCCAGCAGCTTAGCCGAAGAGACCCAGTACTTC.

The rearrangement joins TRBV19 to TRBJ2-2; D is uncertain. Germline V gene data show CDR1 as LNHDA and CDR2 as SQIVND (reference sequence). The CDR3 contains 15 residues. V was pared by 5 bases and J by 5 bases, with 15 bases between. This CDR3 is CASSWTDTSTGELFF. The CDR3 region has the DNA TGTGCCAGTAGTTGGACCGACACCTCGACCGGGGAGCTGTTTTTT.

The sample holds one count of this clone. The chain has TRBV9 and TRBJ2-5, with TRBD1 identical over 9 bases. CDR3 length: 17 amino acids. Germline V gene sequence: CDR1 SGDLS, CDR2 YYNGEE. The V gene end was trimmed by 0 bases and the J gene end by 2 bases; junction bases not matched to a gene: 8. CDR3 amino acids: CASSVDRAGTGQETQYF. In nucleotides, the CDR3 is TGTGCCAGCAGCGTAGACCGAGCCGGGACAGGGCAAGAGACCCAGTACTTC. The variable domain in full, with the rest retrieved from reference TRBV9 and TRBJ2-5, is DSGVTQTPKHLITATGQRVTLRCSPRSGDLSVYWYQQSLDQGLQFLIQYYNGEERAKGNILERFSAQQFPDLHSELNLSSLELGDSALYFCASSVDRAGTGQETQYFGPGTRLLVL.